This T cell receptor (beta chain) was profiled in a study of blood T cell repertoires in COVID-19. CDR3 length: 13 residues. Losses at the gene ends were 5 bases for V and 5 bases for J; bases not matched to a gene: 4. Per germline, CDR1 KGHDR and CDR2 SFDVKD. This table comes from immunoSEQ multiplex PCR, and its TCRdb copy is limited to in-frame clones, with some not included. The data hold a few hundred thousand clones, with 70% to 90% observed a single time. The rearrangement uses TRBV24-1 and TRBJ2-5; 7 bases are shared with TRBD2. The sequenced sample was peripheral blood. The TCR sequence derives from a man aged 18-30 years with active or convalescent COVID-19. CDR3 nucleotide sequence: TGTGCCACCAGTGGGGGGGGTTGGGAGACCCAGTACTTC. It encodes CATSGGGWETQYF.